This T cell receptor beta chain was profiled in a study of identical twins. TCRdb analysed the 5' RACE reads with MiXCR anew, one entry per CDR3 protein. The data contain about 280,000 distinct CDR3 sequences, 6.5% to 9.5% of them seen just once; the ten biggest clones take up over 2%. Study results and caveats: High-abundance cord blood beta clonotypes had fewer insertions; memory repertoires showed none. Low generation-probability sequences were in excess among twin-shared out-of-frame alpha sequences.

The germline V gene has CDR1 KGHSH and CDR2 LQKENI. The CDR3 has 14 amino acids. V was trimmed by 3 bases and J by 0 bases, leaving 8 bases between them. Points on this clonotype: Antigen: not known.

These data are also associated with another study on yellow fever vaccine responses in identical twins. This second study says: Twins' vaccine T cell responses reportedly seemed partly convergent and partly personalized.

This sequence joins TRBV18 and TRBJ2-5; D is unresolved. Sequenced: memory (CD45RO+) T cells sorted from blood. This receptor was obtained from a young woman in good health. CDR3 sequence (DNA): TGTGCCAGCTCACCCCAGGAGTACCAAGAGACCCAGTACTTC. As protein: CASSPQEYQETQYF.